A single sample is the source of the 3 T cell receptor beta chains below, sequenced in a study of beta chain features in type 1 diabetes. Every isolated RNA sample was fully reverse transcribed, so sequencing captured expressed TCRB transcripts. Clones were read by immunoSEQ multiplex PCR, and TCRdb kept only the in-frame ones, dropping some. The profile covers about 160,000 clones, with less than 9.5% appearing a single time and almost 0.65% taken by the ten largest. Sequenced: central memory CD4+ T cells from blood. The receptors shown here come from a man between 18 and 35 years old in good health.

There are many counts of this clone. The gene calls are TRBV5-1 and TRBJ2-1; weak D call: TRBD2 (6 bases). Germline CDR1 is SGHRS and CDR2 is YFSETQ. V lost 3 bases and J 1 base, leaving 11 bases between the germline ends. This CDR3 contains 15 residues. The CDR3 is CASSSFSGSYNEQFF. CDR3 in DNA: TGCGCCAGCAGCTCATTTAGCGGATCCTACAATGAGCAGTTCTTC.

This clone was seen more than once but under ten times. J is TRBJ1-6 and V is TRBV28; 10 bases fit TRBD1. The CDR3 consists of 16 residues. Germline CDR1 and CDR2: MDHEN and SYDVKM. Trimming cost V 4 bases and J 7 bases; bases outside gene matches: 7. The CDR3 DNA reads TGTGCCAGCAGTTCCCCCGGGACAGGGGTAAATTCACCCCTCCACTTT. This sequence encodes CASSSPGTGVNSPLHF.

The V gene is TRBV9, the J gene TRBJ2-7; D is unclear. This CDR3 is built from 14 residues. From germline, CDR1 is SGDLS and CDR2 YYNGEE. V was clipped by 4 bases and J by 1 base, with 12 bases between them. This chain's CDR3 is CASSPRFESYEQYF. Here the CDR3 DNA reads TGTGCCAGCAGCCCCCGGTTTGAGTCCTACGAGCAGTACTTC.